Below, one T cell receptor beta chain is given with its context. This entry belongs to a study of shared clonotypes between healthy human individuals. Participating donors were healthy, HIV-negative adults free of recent acute infections or vaccinations. Within Nashville, Tennessee resided all donors, each a Caucasian adult. Deletions cut 1 base from V and 0 bases from J, with 4 bases between. The CDR3 contains 14 residues. Germline loops: CDR1 SEHNR, CDR2 FQNEAQ (reference sequence). The material for each subset, its genomic DNA, was split evenly across several immunoSEQ plates. Sequencing used immunoSEQ multiplex PCR; TCRdb keeps in-frame clones, though not all of them. The repertoire holds about 99,000 clones, with around 47% as singletons.

The source of this sequence is a woman between 40 and 50 years old in good health. Some clones in this sample may be carry-over from other donors' samples. Input material: PBMCs. The gene calls are TRBV7-9 and TRBJ1-5; unclear D gene. The CDR3 DNA reads as TGTGCCAGCAGCTTAGATCATAGCAATCAGCCCCAGCATTTT. This sequence encodes CASSLDHSNQPQHF.